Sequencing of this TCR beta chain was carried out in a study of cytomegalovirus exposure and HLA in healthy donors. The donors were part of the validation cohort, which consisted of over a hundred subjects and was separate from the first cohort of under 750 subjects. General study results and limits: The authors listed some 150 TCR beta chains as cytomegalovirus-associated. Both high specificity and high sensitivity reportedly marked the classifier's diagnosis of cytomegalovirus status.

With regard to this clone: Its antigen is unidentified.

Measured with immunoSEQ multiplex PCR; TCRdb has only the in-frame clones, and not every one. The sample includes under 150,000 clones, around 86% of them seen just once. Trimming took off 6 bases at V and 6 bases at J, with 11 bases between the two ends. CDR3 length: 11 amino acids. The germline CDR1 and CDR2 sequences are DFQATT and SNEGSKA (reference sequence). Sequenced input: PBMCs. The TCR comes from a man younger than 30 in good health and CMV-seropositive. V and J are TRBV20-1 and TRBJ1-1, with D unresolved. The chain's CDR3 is CSAPGIPEAFF. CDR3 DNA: TGCAGTGCCCCCGGTATACCTGAAGCTTTCTTT.